These T cell receptor beta chains were read from a single sample in a study of cytomegalovirus exposure and HLA in healthy donors. The data were produced by immunoSEQ multiplex PCR, yet TCRdb's version contains in-frame clones alone and is incomplete. The sample carries around 100,000 clones, around 80% recorded once. Sample: PBMCs. Receptors originate from a man between 25 and 39 years old in good health and CMV-seropositive. Both conserved end residues are part of each CDR3. The order of the fields is D gene, J gene, clone size, V gene, CDR3 protein, CDR3 DNA. D genes are given only for firm matches. The size entry is marked missing in some rows and otherwise reads once, few, many or a size class.

>.|TRBJ1-1|.|TRBV18
CASSAQNRAETEAFF
TGTGCCAGCTCAGCTCAGAACAGGGCGGAGACTGAAGCTTTCTTT
>TRBD1|TRBJ2-2|.|TRBV11-2
CASSSGQYQTGELFF
TGTGCCAGCAGCTCGGGACAGTATCAGACCGGGGAGCTGTTTTTT
>.|TRBJ2-5|once|TRBV11-2
CASSPGHLETQYF
TGTGCCAGCAGCCCGGGACATCTAGAGACCCAGTACTTC
>TRBD1|TRBJ1-2|.|TRBV6-5
CASSRGQGTYGYTF
TGTGCCAGCAGCCGCGGACAGGGGACCTATGGCTACACCTTC
>.|TRBJ2-1|.|TRBV5-4
CASSLGLAAQYNEQFF
TGTGCCAGCAGCTTGGGCTTAGCGGCCCAGTACAATGAGCAGTTCTTC
>TRBD2|TRBJ2-3|few|TRBV11-1
CASSFSGGADTQYF
TGTGCCAGCAGCTTTAGCGGGGGGGCAGATACGCAGTATTTT
>.|TRBJ2-3|.|TRBV15
CATSSYPSTDTQYF
TGTGCCACCAGCAGCTATCCTAGCACAGATACGCAGTATTTT
>.|TRBJ2-5|.|TRBV5-1
CASSLELPQETQYF
TGCGCCAGCAGCTTGGAACTACCCCAAGAGACCCAGTACTTC
>TRBD1|TRBJ1-4|.|TRBV28
CASSLFPGQLEGEKLFF
TGTGCCAGCAGTCTGTTCCCGGGACAGTTGGAAGGAGAAAAACTGTTTTTT
>.|TRBJ1-1|.|TRBV18
CASSPAQGWGTEAFF
TGTGCCAGCTCACCAGCTCAGGGGTGGGGCACTGAAGCTTTCTTT
>.|TRBJ1-2|.|TRBV7-2
CASSLASYGYTF
TGTGCCAGCAGCTTAGCCAGCTATGGCTACACCTTC
>TRBD2|TRBJ2-1|once|TRBV6-5
CASSGTSGYNEQFF
TGTGCCAGCAGTGGGACTAGCGGATACAATGAGCAGTTCTTC
>.|TRBJ2-7|.|TRBV6-5
CASSETGVGEQYF
TGTGCCAGCAGTGAAACAGGAGTGGGCGAGCAGTACTTC
>TRBD2|TRBJ2-1|.|TRBV7-8
CASSELAGGPTEQFF
TGTGCCAGCAGCGAACTAGCGGGAGGGCCTACTGAGCAGTTCTTC
>TRBD2|TRBJ2-2|once|TRBV5-1
CASSPIIGGGFANTGELFF
TGCGCCAGCAGCCCAATTATAGGCGGGGGTTTCGCGAACACCGGGGAGCTGTTTTTT
>TRBD1|TRBJ1-5|.|TRBV4-2
CASSPDPFGTDSNQPQHF
TGTGCCAGCAGCCCGGATCCTTTCGGGACAGATAGCAATCAGCCCCAGCATTTT
>TRBD1|TRBJ2-2|.|TRBV18
CASSRGTGPGELFF
TGTGCCAGCTCGCGTGGGACAGGGCCCGGGGAGCTGTTTTTT
>TRBD2|TRBJ2-1|.|TRBV9
CASSMRGGYNEQFF
TGTGCCAGCAGCATGCGGGGGGGGTACAATGAGCAGTTCTTC
>TRBD1|TRBJ1-1|once|TRBV5-6
CASSPGGSTEAFF
TGTGCCAGCAGCCCAGGGGGGTCCACTGAAGCTTTCTTT
>TRBD1|TRBJ2-3|.|TRBV6-5
CASSNRQGWTDTQYF
TGTGCCAGCAGCAACCGACAGGGGTGGACAGATACGCAGTATTTT
>.|TRBJ1-1|.|TRBV10-3
CAISERGGDTEAFF
TGTGCCATCAGTGAGAGGGGAGGAGACACTGAAGCTTTCTTT
>.|TRBJ1-5|.|TRBV28
CASSLPVGNQPQHF
TGTGCCAGCAGCCTCCCGGTGGGCAATCAGCCCCAGCATTTT
>TRBD2|TRBJ2-7|.|TRBV7-6
CASSHGLAGATYEQYF
TGTGCCAGCAGCCACGGACTAGCGGGGGCCACCTACGAGCAGTACTTC
>.|TRBJ1-1|.|TRBV11-3
CASSAGREAFF
TGTGCCAGCAGCGCAGGCAGGGAAGCTTTCTTT
>.|TRBJ2-7|.|TRBV9
CASSANRDGSSYEQYF
TGTGCCAGCAGCGCCAACCGGGACGGGAGCTCCTACGAGCAGTACTTC
>.|TRBJ1-1|.|TRBV6-5
CASSPPWAKNTEAFF
TGTGCCAGCAGCCCTCCTTGGGCCAAGAACACTGAAGCTTTCTTT
>TRBD1|TRBJ1-5|.|TRBV28
CASSLGTNRGLGNQPQHF
TGTGCCAGCAGTTTAGGCACTAATAGGGGGCTGGGCAATCAGCCCCAGCATTTT
>TRBD1|TRBJ1-1|.|TRBV7-9
CASSLWAGGSLNTEAFF
TGTGCCAGCAGCTTATGGGCAGGGGGCTCCTTGAACACTGAAGCTTTCTTT
>.|TRBJ2-7|once|TRBV28
CASSSFDRQVGVSSSYEQYF
TGTGCCAGCAGTTCGTTCGACCGACAGGTTGGGGTTTCGAGCTCCTACGAGCAGTACTTC
>.|TRBJ1-4|.|TRBV5-1
CASSLAGYNEKLFF
TGCGCCAGCAGCTTGGCCGGTTATAATGAAAAACTGTTTTTT
>.|TRBJ2-2|once|TRBV6-5
CAHGRAGTGELFF
TGTGCCCACGGGCGGGCGGGCACCGGGGAGCTGTTTTTT
>TRBD2|TRBJ2-3|.|TRBV5-4
CASSLAQRGALGDTQYF
TGTGCCAGCAGCTTGGCGCAGCGGGGGGCGCTCGGGGATACGCAGTATTTT
>TRBD1|TRBJ1-2|.|TRBV29-1
CSVEWGTGGGYGYTF
TGCAGCGTTGAATGGGGGACAGGGGGCGGCTATGGCTACACCTTC
>.|TRBJ1-4|.|TRBV5-1
CASSETMGAGTNEKLFF
TGCGCCAGCAGCGAAACTATGGGGGCAGGGACTAATGAAAAACTGTTTTTT
>.|TRBJ1-5|.|TRBV6-5
CASTRGPNQPQHF
TGTGCCAGCACCAGGGGACCCAATCAGCCCCAGCATTTT
>.|TRBJ2-1|.|TRBV11-3
CASSLGWASEHNEPFF
TGTGCCAGCAGCTTAGGGTGGGCTAGCGAACACAATGAGCCGTTCTTC
>TRBD2|TRBJ2-1|.|TRBV10-3
CATMGLAGGYNEQFF
TGTGCCACAATGGGACTAGCGGGGGGTTACAATGAGCAGTTCTTC
>TRBD1|TRBJ1-1|once|TRBV30
CAWSQGVEHTEAFF
TGTGCCTGGAGCCAGGGGGTAGAGCACACTGAAGCTTTCTTT
>.|TRBJ2-5|.|TRBV19
CASSMETGQETQYF
TGTGCCAGTAGTATGGAGACAGGTCAAGAGACCCAGTACTTC
>.|TRBJ1-1|.|TRBV12-1
CASVLFGQMNTEAFF
TGTGCCAGCGTCCTCTTCGGACAGATGAACACTGAAGCTTTCTTT
>.|TRBJ2-5|.|TRBV28
CASSTRGGETQYF
TGTGCCAGCAGTACCAGGGGTGGAGAGACCCAGTACTTC
>.|TRBJ1-3|.|TRBV29-1
CSVTQGNTIYF
TGCAGCGTTACCCAGGGAAACACCATATATTTT
>.|TRBJ2-4|.|TRBV1
CTSSQDPRTSGRARRDRQYF
TGCACCAGCAGCCAAGACCCAAGGACTAGCGGGAGGGCCCGCCGGGATCGTCAGTACTTC
>TRBD1|TRBJ2-1|.|TRBV6-5
CASSSGTGAFF
TGTGCCAGCAGCTCCGGGACAGGGGCGTTCTTC
>.|TRBJ1-2|.|TRBV6-1
CASSVSNYGYTF
TGTGCCAGCAGTGTATCGAACTATGGCTACACCTTC
>.|TRBJ2-2|few|TRBV28
CASRPTELNTGELFF
TGTGCCAGCAGGCCGACTGAGCTTAACACCGGGGAGCTGTTTTTT
>.|TRBJ2-1|.|TRBV30
CAWSLSASARDEQFF
TGTGCCTGGAGTTTGTCGGCTAGCGCAAGGGATGAGCAGTTCTTC
>.|TRBJ2-5|.|TRBV29-1
CGVEGGPETQYF
TGCGGCGTCGAGGGGGGGCCAGAGACCCAGTACTTC
>.|TRBJ1-1|once|TRBV10-3
CAISEPTGRPGGTEAFF
TGTGCCATCAGTGAGCCCACGGGACGCCCGGGGGGCACTGAAGCTTTCTTT
>.|TRBJ1-2|.|TRBV7-9
CASSFREGYGYTF
TGTGCCAGCAGCTTTAGGGAGGGCTATGGCTACACCTTC
>.|TRBJ1-3|.|TRBV7-9
CASSLQGIGGNTIYF
TGTGCCAGCAGCTTGCAGGGGATCGGTGGAAACACCATATATTTT
>.|TRBJ1-1|.|TRBV6-5
CASSLQRRTEAFF
TGTGCCAGCAGTTTACAGAGAAGGACTGAAGCTTTCTTT
>.|TRBJ2-5|.|TRBV15
CATSFTTFDGTQYF
TGTGCCACCTCTTTTACGACTTTCGATGGGACCCAGTACTTC
>.|TRBJ2-7|.|TRBV6-5
CASSYSQGGDEQYF
TGTGCCAGCAGTTACTCGCAGGGGGGAGACGAGCAGTACTTC